The 29 T cell receptor beta chains below were found in one sample sequenced in a study of shared clonotypes between healthy human individuals. Data came from immunoSEQ multiplex PCR; TCRdb stores just in-frame clones and leaves some out. The data hold approximately 530,000 clones, with roughly 95% observed a single time. Sequencing was done on a sample of naive CD4+ T cells sorted from blood. Stated subset: CD45RA+ positively selected. The receptors derive from a woman in her thirties in good health.

This chain joins TRBV28 and TRBJ1-5; D is unresolved. This CDR3 region has 14 residues. Germline CDR1 MDHEN, CDR2 SYDVKM. V was cut by 3 bases and J by 3 bases, with 9 bases left in between. CDR3 DNA sequence: TGTGCCAGCAGTTTTGGTCGCAACAATCAGCCCCAGCATTTT. Protein product: CASSFGRNNQPQHF.

The V and J genes are TRBV5-4 and TRBJ1-6; 7 positions match TRBD1. The CDR3 consists of 15 residues. The junction had 5 bases not matched to a gene; V was cut back by 0 bases and J by 8 bases. Per the germline V gene, CDR1 is SGHNT and CDR2 is YYREEE (reference sequence). The CDR3 DNA is TGTGCCAGCAGCTTGGGGGGGACAGCTCATTCACCCCTCCACTTT. Translation gives CASSLGGTAHSPLHF.

The chain couples TRBV27 to TRBJ1-2, with 8 bases aligning to TRBD1. Trimming took 11 bases from V and 8 from J; bases not matched to a gene: 13. Germline CDR1 MNHEY, CDR2 SMNVEV (reference sequence). The CDR3 has 13 amino acids. CDR3 residues: CAVRTGPVGGYTF. DNA for the CDR3: TGTGCCGTACGGACAGGGCCGGTGGGCGGCTACACCTTC.

The V gene is TRBV19, the J gene TRBJ2-1, with 8 bases that match TRBD2. The CDR3 length is 17 residues. With 7 bases clipped from V and 0 bases from J, the junction kept 11 bases outside the gene matches. CDR1 and CDR2 from the germline V gene are LNHDA and SQIVND (reference sequence). The CDR3 DNA reads TGTGCCAGTACTATCGGGAGGGCCATGAGCTCCTACAATGAGCAGTTCTTC. Its protein is CASTIGRAMSSYNEQFF.

The chain carries TRBV2 and TRBJ2-3, with 8 bases matching TRBD1. Germline CDR1 and CDR2: SNHLY and FYNNEI. The CDR3 covers 22 residues. V lost 6 bases, J lost 2 bases, and 28 bases stayed unmatched. In nucleotides, the CDR3 is TGTGCCAGCAGCCGACAGGGGCAGGCTTGGTACGTCTCTGCTGGAATCACAGATACGCAGTATTTT. Its translation: CASSRQGQAWYVSAGITDTQYF.

The chain employs TRBV11-3 and TRBJ2-3, with D uncertain. V lost 4 bases to trimming and J lost 3 bases, with 8 bases between them. The CDR3 consists of 13 residues. Germline CDR1 SGHNT, CDR2 YENEEA. CDR3 sequence reads: CASSSPKTDTQYF. The CDR3, as DNA: TGTGCCAGCAGCTCCCCCAAAACAGATACGCAGTATTTT.

V and J are TRBV4-1 and TRBJ2-7, with 8 bases that match TRBD1. V was pared by 4 bases and J by 3 bases, with 5 bases of the junction left unmatched. The CDR3 contains 14 residues. Germline-derived CDR1 and CDR2 are MGHRA and YSYEKL. The CDR3 region has the DNA TGCGCCAGCAGCCGGGGACAGGAGAGCTACGAGCAGTACTTC. Its translation is CASSRGQESYEQYF.

The chain links TRBV5-1 to TRBJ2-1, with a tentative D call TRBD1 (5 bases). The V gene lost 2 bases and the J gene lost 5 bases, with 8 bases spanning the gap. There are 13 residues in the CDR3. In germline, CDR1 is SGHRS, CDR2 YFSETQ. The CDR3 DNA sequence: TGCGCCAGCAGCTTAATACAGGACAATGAGCAGTTCTTC. Translation: CASSLIQDNEQFF.

The genes are TRBV18 and TRBJ1-1; TRBD1 aligns across 11 bases. CDR1 and CDR2 (germline): KGHSH, LQKENI. The CDR3 is made up of 14 amino acids. V gave up 4 bases and J gave up 7 bases; unmatched junction bases: 5. CDR3 coding DNA: TGTGCCAGCTCACAGGGACAGGGGGTCGGTGAAGCTTTCTTT. It specifies CASSQGQGVGEAFF.

This clone was picked up a small number of times. The rearrangement uses TRBV19 and TRBJ1-1, with D hard to call. Germline V gene data show CDR1 as LNHDA and CDR2 as SQIVND (reference sequence). The CDR3 loop spans 14 amino acids. Trimming cost V 2 bases and J 0 bases, with 7 bases left between them. CDR3 residues: CASSIYRVNTEAFF. Written as DNA, the CDR3 is TGTGCCAGTAGTATATACAGAGTGAACACTGAAGCTTTCTTT.

J is TRBJ2-1 and V is TRBV7-7; 10 nucleotides align to TRBD2. The CDR3 spans 16 residues. The J segment lost 8 bases and the V segment lost 1 base, leaving 8 bases of the junction unmatched. Germline V gene lookup returns CDR1 SSHAT and CDR2 FNYEAQ (reference sequence). In DNA, the CDR3 is TGTGCCAGCAGCTTAGGTTCTCTAGCGGGAGTCGATGAGCAGTTCTTC. This codes for CASSLGSLAGVDEQFF.

The genes are TRBV5-5 and TRBJ2-7; no clear D. The CDR3 consists of 12 residues. CDR1 SGHKS and CDR2 YYEKEE come from the germline V gene (reference sequence). V lost 2 bases, J lost 0 bases, and 3 bases lay in between. CDR3 residues: CASSFNSYEQYF. CDR3 DNA sequence: TGTGCCAGCAGCTTTAACTCCTACGAGCAGTACTTC.

The genes are TRBV11-2 and TRBJ1-6; no clear D gene. The V gene lost 1 base and the J gene lost 7 bases, with 17 bases spanning the gap. CDR3 length: 17 amino acids. The germline V gene has CDR1 SGHAT and CDR2 FQNNGV. The CDR3 DNA reads as TGTGCCAGCAGCTTAGGGGGTGGTGCCAGGATGAATTCACCCCTCCACTTT. It specifies CASSLGGGARMNSPLHF.

This chain uses TRBV4-2 with TRBJ2-7; 8 positions match TRBD2. From germline, CDR1 is LGHNA and CDR2 YNFKEQ. With V trimmed by 4 bases and J by 5 bases, 10 bases remained unmatched. The CDR3 loop spans 15 amino acids. The CDR3 reads CASSPKSGSGHEQYF. CDR3 nucleotide sequence: TGTGCCAGCAGCCCAAAAAGCGGGAGTGGGCACGAGCAGTACTTC.

V is TRBV7-2 and J is TRBJ1-5, with 9 bases matching TRBD1. CDR3 size: 14 residues. Per germline, CDR1 SGHTA and CDR2 FQGNSA. V dropped 5 bases and J dropped 5; count of bases not matched to a gene: 4. The CDR3 DNA reads TGTGCCAGCAGCCGGGGACAGGGTGATCAGCCCCAGCATTTT. Residues: CASSRGQGDQPQHF.

The chain is built from TRBV6-5 and TRBJ2-1; TRBD2 is a possible D gene (5 bases). Trimming took off 2 bases at V and 6 bases at J, with 14 bases between the two ends. Looked up from germline, CDR1 is MNHEY and CDR2 is SVGAGI. CDR3 length equals 15 residues. Here the CDR3 reads CASSYHLAVANEQFF. CDR3 bases: TGTGCCAGCAGTTACCACCTAGCAGTAGCCAATGAGCAGTTCTTC.

This rearrangement joins TRBV18 to TRBJ1-1; D possibly corresponds to TRBD1 (5 bases). The CDR3 totals 15 residues. Trimming removed 5 bases from V and 4 bases from J, with 17 bases in between. Germline assignment: CDR1 KGHSH and CDR2 LQKENI. In DNA, the CDR3 is TGTGCCAGCTCAATCAGACACGGCCAGGGCACTGAAGCTTTCTTT. It is translated as CASSIRHGQGTEAFF.

The DNA of the CDR3 is TGTGCCTGGAGTGTAGATTCGGGACTAGGGTATGAGCAGTTCTTC. It yields the protein CAWSVDSGLGYEQFF. V gene TRBV30 combines with J gene TRBJ2-1; 8 bases line up with TRBD2. J gave up 8 bases and V 0 bases, and 9 bases lay outside the gene matches. Germline-derived CDR1 and CDR2 are GTSNPN and SVGIG (reference sequence). The CDR3 contains 15 residues.

This chain links TRBV12-5 with TRBJ2-1, with 7 nucleotides matching TRBD1. The germline V gene has CDR1 LGHNT and CDR2 FRNRAP. V trimming: 5 bases; J trimming: 5 bases; junction bases outside the gene matches: 6. The CDR3 has 14 amino acids. CDR3: CASGHGTVNNEQFF. As DNA, the CDR3 is TGTGCTAGTGGTCACGGGACAGTTAACAATGAGCAGTTCTTC.

This clone came up once. The gene calls are TRBV18 and TRBJ1-5, with 7 bases fitting TRBD1. There are 16 residues in the CDR3. Germline-derived CDR1 and CDR2 are KGHSH and LQKENI. V was clipped by 3 bases and J by 3 bases; unmatched bases: 8. Here the CDR3 reads CASSPLPRGSNQPQHF. The CDR3 DNA follows: TGTGCCAGCTCACCCTTGCCCAGGGGGTCCAATCAGCCCCAGCATTTT.

The chain links TRBV5-6 to TRBJ2-5; TRBD2 aligns across 8 bases. With 0 bases clipped from V and 5 bases from J, the junction kept 3 bases outside the gene matches. The CDR3 has 14 amino acids. Germline CDR1 reads SGHDT; CDR2 reads YYEEEE. In nucleotides, the CDR3 is TGTGCCAGCAGCTTGGCGGGACTAGACGAGACCCAGTACTTC. It translates to CASSLAGLDETQYF.

The chain links TRBV29-1 to TRBJ2-7; TRBD1 matches 7 bases. Germline loops: CDR1 SQVTM, CDR2 ANQGSEA. The junction had 5 bases not matched to a gene; V was cut back by 0 bases and J by 0 bases. CDR3 length equals 15 residues. CDR3 sequence reads: CSVEDQGDVSYEQYF. The CDR3, as DNA: TGCAGCGTTGAAGATCAGGGGGACGTCTCCTACGAGCAGTACTTC.

The rearrangement links TRBV19 to TRBJ2-1, with 10 bases aligning to TRBD1. This CDR3 is built from 14 residues. Trimming took 4 bases from V and 8 from J; bases not matched to a gene: 5. The germline V gene encodes CDR1 LNHDA and CDR2 SQIVND (reference sequence). In nucleotides, the CDR3 is TGTGCCAGTAGTAACCGACAGGGGGCGGATGAGCAGTTCTTC. It translates to CASSNRQGADEQFF.

This sequence joins TRBV27 and TRBJ2-5; the D gene is possibly TRBD2 (6 bases). Trimming took off 6 bases at V and 3 bases at J, with 14 bases between the two ends. This CDR3 region has 14 residues. CDR1 is MNHEY, CDR2 SMNVEV, per germline (reference sequence). The CDR3 loop reads CASSRGAGEETQYF. For the CDR3, the DNA is TGTGCCAGCAGCCGGGGAGCGGGTGAAGAGACCCAGTACTTC.

This sequence joins TRBV7-2 and TRBJ2-5; D unresolved. In germline, CDR1 is SGHTA, CDR2 FQGNSA. The V end lost 1 base, the J end lost 3 bases, and 6 bases lay between the germline ends. This CDR3 spans 13 amino acids. The CDR3 protein is CASSLDREETQYF. CDR3 DNA: TGTGCCAGCAGCTTAGATAGGGAAGAGACCCAGTACTTC. Supplemented by reference TRBV7-2 and TRBJ2-5, the full variable domain reads GAGVSQSPSNKVTEKGKDVELRCDPISGHTALYWYRQSLGQGLEFLIYFQGNSAPDKSGLPSDRFSAERTGGSVSTLTIQRTQQEDSAVYLCASSLDREETQYFGPGTRLLVL.

V usage is TRBV4-2 and J usage is TRBJ2-3; TRBD1 matches at 7 bases. After removal of 3 bases from V and 3 bases from J, the junction contained 18 bases not matched to a gene. The CDR3 totals 19 residues. From germline, CDR1 is LGHNA and CDR2 YNFKEQ. The CDR3 loop reads CASSHPTAPGGKATDTQYF. The CDR3 region has the DNA TGTGCCAGCAGCCACCCGACTGCACCAGGGGGAAAAGCGACAGATACGCAGTATTTT.

The V and J genes are TRBV29-1 and TRBJ2-3; D not resolved. Trimming removed 5 bases at V and 0 bases at J, with 6 bases between. Looked up from germline, CDR1 is SQVTM and CDR2 is ANQGSEA. The CDR3 extends over 12 amino acids. CDR3 sequence (DNA): TGCAGCGTTTTGGAGAGCACAGATACGCAGTATTTT. Residues: CSVLESTDTQYF.

This rearrangement joins TRBV6-1 to TRBJ2-2; D not certain. The V end was cut by 2 bases, the J end by 1 base, with 11 bases between. Germline loops: CDR1 MNHNS, CDR2 SASEGT. This CDR3 has 16 residues. For the CDR3, the DNA is TGTGCCAGCAGTGAATCATCGAACGTGAACACCGGGGAGCTGTTTTTT. Protein sequence: CASSESSNVNTGELFF.

The chain has TRBV7-6 and TRBJ2-7; TRBD2 aligns across 8 bases. J gave up 2 bases and V 5 bases, and 11 bases lay outside the gene matches. The V gene's germline CDR1 is SGHVS and CDR2 FNYEAQ. There are 16 residues in the CDR3. CDR3 residues: CASSAGPGTRTYEQYF. The CDR3 DNA sequence: TGTGCCAGCAGCGCTGGTCCCGGGACTAGGACCTACGAGCAGTACTTC.